This TCR beta chain derives from a study of blood T cell repertoires in COVID-19 (dated by TCRdb to the early 2020s). Context from the whole study: The collaborator samples originated in the United States, Italy and Spain and spanned the acute and convalescent phases of COVID-19. The prospective study material was composed of cDNA or gDNA derived from T cells, B-cell-depleted T cells, or PBMCs. The dataset comprised deeply sampled blood TCRbeta repertoires from subjects exposed to, actively infected with, or recovered from COVID-19. The repertoires were released in a freely available public database intended as a resource for research on the immune response to SARS-CoV-2. The samples were drawn from two sources: the first 160 participants of the ongoing ImmuneRACE study, and over 950 subjects contributed by 6 global collaborators. Nearly every sample came with metadata listing a de-identified subject ID, COVID-19 status, age in years and sex. HLA class I and class II types, where available, came from metadata supplied by the sample provider rather than from assay-based typing.

One collaborating source in Seattle enrolled patients during active infection and followed them longitudinally through the course of disease. The collaborating institutions used their own protocols to collect whole blood in K2EDTA tubes. Collaborator samples were shipped for TCRbeta analysis as frozen whole blood, isolated PBMCs, or DNA extracted from either sample type. The immunoSEQ Assay, a bias-controlled multiplex PCR, was used to amplify TCRbeta CDR3 regions from genomic DNA. The authors' pipeline ran thus. The number of nucleated cells in each sample was estimated by amplification of reference gene primers within the assay. To quantify the absolute abundance of each unique TCRbeta CDR3 rearrangement, sequence reads were collapsed and filtered. For each sample, productive Simpson clonality was calculated by taking the square root of Simpson's diversity index across productive rearrangements. This immuneACCESS table, as held by TCRdb, lists in-frame sequences with V and J called but not all clones. Of the missing ones, under half trace to an unresolved V gene in checked studies; the others have no known cause. The D gene and trimming were derived from the DNA, and the V and J assignments and clone size from that table. The sample profile shows around 270,000 clones; 70% to 90% of them were found once. The ten most abundant clones make up 5.2% of the sample.

The paper as a whole reports these results and caveats: Clinical and demographic metadata were provided uncurated, with the amount varying by source and participant.

Regarding this clone: No cognate antigen has been identified for it. No much larger clone exists at a distance of one base, and base qualities are not known.

The TCR comes from a woman in her sixties or seventies with COVID-19, enrolled during active disease. The sample taken for sequencing was peripheral blood.

The DNA sequence is given as TGTGCCAGCAGCCCCCAGAGCGGGGATACGCAGTATTTT. Its amino acids are CASSPQSGDTQYF. Recombination linked TRBV7-2 to TRBJ2-3; matching of 6 bases hints at TRBD2 as the D gene. The germline V gene provides CDR1 SGHTA and CDR2 FQGNSA. The trim is 5 bases for V and 6 bases for J, with a gap of 12 bases between the germline ends. The cysteine opens and the phenylalanine closes a CDR3 of 13 amino acids. Just the 39-base CDR3 DNA is kept, in frame starting at base 1.